This T cell receptor (beta chain) was recorded in a study of regulatory T cells in long-lasting Graves disease. To make TCR beta libraries, researchers used iRepertoire HTBI primers and Arm-PCR of CDR3 regions. From the multiplex PCR reads, TCRdb called clonotypes with MiXCR, one entry per CDR3 protein. The sample contains roughly 500,000 distinct CDR3 sequences, roughly 12% of which appear only once. The CDR3 consists of 15 residues. The germline V gene has CDR1 DFQATT and CDR2 SNEGSKA (reference sequence). J was trimmed by 7 bases and V by 4 bases; bases with no gene match: 11. Sample time point: newly diagnosed GD, antithyroid drugs for less than 3 months. The authors made the TCR library using RNA they extracted from PBMCs. Study findings and constraints: TCR diversity in persistent Graves' patients was below that of newly diagnosed ones.

This clonotype was counted at least ten times. Its antigen is unidentified. These records were also assigned to another study, of T cells in Graves' hyperthyroidism and ophthalmopathy. From that study: Researchers defined stable Graves' hyperthyroidism as no ophthalmopathy progression within 18 months.

This TCR derives from a man aged 30 to 39 with Graves disease. The source was peripheral blood mononuclear cells (PBMCs), collected at new diagnosis, from a patient treated with antithyroid drugs. This chain links TRBV20-1 with TRBJ2-7; 12 bases are shared with TRBD2. CDR3 coding DNA: TGCAGTGCTACGACTAGCGGGAGACTACTACGAGAGCAGTACTTC. Amino acids: CSATTSGRLLREQYF.